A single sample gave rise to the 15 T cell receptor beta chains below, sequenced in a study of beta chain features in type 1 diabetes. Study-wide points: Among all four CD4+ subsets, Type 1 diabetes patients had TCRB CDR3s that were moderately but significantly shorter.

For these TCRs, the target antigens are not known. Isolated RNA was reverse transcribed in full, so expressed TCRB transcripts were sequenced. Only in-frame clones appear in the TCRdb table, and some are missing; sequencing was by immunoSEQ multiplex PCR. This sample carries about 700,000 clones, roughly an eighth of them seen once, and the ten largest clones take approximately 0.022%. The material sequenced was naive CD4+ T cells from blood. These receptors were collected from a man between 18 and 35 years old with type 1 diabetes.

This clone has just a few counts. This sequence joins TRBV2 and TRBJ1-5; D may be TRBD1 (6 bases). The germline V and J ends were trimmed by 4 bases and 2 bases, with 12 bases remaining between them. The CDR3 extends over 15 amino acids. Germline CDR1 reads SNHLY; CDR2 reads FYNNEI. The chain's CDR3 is CASSVQGGGNQPQHF. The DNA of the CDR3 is TGTGCCAGCAGTGTACAGGGCGGGGGCAATCAGCCCCAGCATTTT.

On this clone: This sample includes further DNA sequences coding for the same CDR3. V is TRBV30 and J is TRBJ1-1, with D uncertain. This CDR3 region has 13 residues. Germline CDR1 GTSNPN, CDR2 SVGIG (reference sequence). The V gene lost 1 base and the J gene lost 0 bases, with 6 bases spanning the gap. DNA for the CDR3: TGTGCCTGGAGTGCCCAATTGAACACTGAAGCTTTCTTT. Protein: CAWSAQLNTEAFF.

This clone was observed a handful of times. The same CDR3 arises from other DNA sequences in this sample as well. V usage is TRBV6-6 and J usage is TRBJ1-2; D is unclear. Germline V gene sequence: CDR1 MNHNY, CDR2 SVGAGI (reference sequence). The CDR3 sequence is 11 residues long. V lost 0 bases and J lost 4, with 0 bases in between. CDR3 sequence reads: CASSYSYGYTF. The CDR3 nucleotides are TGTGCCAGCAGTTACTCCTATGGCTACACCTTC.

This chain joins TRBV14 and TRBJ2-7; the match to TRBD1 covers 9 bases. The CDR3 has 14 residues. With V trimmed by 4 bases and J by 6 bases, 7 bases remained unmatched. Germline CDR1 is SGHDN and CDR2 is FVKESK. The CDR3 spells CASSRGQGIREQYF. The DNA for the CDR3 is TGTGCCAGCAGCCGAGGACAGGGGATCCGCGAGCAGTACTTC.

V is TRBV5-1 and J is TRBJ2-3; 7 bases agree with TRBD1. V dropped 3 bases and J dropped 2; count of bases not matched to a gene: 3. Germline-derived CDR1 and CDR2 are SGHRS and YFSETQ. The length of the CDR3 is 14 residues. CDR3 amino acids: CASSSGQDTDTQYF. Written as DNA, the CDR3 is TGCGCCAGCAGCTCCGGACAGGACACAGATACGCAGTATTTT.

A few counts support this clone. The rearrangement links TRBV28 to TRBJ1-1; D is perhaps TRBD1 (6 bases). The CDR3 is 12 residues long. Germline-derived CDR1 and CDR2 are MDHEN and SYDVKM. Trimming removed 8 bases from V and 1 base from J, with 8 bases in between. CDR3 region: CASLDRNTEAFF. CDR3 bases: TGTGCCAGCCTGGACAGGAACACTGAAGCTTTCTTT.

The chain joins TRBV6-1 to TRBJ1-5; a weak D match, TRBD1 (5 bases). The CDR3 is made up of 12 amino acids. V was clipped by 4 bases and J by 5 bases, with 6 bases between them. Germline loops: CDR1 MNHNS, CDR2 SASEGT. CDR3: CASSVTDQPQHF. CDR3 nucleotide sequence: TGTGCCAGCAGTGTGACAGATCAGCCCCAGCATTTT.

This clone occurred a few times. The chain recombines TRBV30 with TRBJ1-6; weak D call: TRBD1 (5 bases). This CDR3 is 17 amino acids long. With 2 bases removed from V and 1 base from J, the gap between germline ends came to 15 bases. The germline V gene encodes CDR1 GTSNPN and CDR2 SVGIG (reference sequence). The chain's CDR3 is CAWSSQGVWSYNSPLHF. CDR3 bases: TGTGCCTGGAGTTCCCAAGGGGTATGGTCCTATAATTCACCCCTCCACTTT.

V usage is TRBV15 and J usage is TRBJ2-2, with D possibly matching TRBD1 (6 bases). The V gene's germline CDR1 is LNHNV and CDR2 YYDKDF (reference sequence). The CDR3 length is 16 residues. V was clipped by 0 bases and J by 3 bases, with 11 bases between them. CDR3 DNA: TGTGCCACCAGCAGAGAGGGACAAGGGCACACCGGGGAGCTGTTTTTT. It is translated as CATSREGQGHTGELFF.

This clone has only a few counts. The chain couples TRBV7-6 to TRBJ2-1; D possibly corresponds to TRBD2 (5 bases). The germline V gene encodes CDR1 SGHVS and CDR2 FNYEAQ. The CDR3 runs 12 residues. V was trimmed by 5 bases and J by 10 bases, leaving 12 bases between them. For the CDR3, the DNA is TGTGCCAGCAGCGCCCGGGATCTAGAGCAGTTCTTC. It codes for CASSARDLEQFF.

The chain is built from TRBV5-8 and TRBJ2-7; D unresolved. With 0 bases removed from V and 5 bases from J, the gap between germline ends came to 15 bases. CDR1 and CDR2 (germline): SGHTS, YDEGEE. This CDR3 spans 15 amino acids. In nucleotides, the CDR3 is TGTGCCAGCAGCTTGGGGAACGGCGTTTGGAACGAGCAGTACTTC. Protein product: CASSLGNGVWNEQYF.

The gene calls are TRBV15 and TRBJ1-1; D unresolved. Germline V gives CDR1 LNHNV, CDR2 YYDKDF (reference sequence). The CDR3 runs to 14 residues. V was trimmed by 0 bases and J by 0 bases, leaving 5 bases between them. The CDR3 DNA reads TGTGCCACCAGCAGAGACACTTTGAACACTGAAGCTTTCTTT. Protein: CATSRDTLNTEAFF.

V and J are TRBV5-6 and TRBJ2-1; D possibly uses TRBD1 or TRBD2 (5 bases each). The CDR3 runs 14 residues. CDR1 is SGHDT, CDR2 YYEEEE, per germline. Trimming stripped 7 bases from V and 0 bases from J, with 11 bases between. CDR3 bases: TGTGCCAGCGGTCGGGGCCTCTCCTACAATGAGCAGTTCTTC. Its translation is CASGRGLSYNEQFF.

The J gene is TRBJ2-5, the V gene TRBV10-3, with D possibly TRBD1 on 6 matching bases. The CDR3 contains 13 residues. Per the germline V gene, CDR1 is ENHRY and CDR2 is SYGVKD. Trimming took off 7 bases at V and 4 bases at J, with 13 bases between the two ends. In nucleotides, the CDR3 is TGTGCCATCACTCGAGGACAGACAGAGACCCAGTACTTC. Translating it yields CAITRGQTETQYF.

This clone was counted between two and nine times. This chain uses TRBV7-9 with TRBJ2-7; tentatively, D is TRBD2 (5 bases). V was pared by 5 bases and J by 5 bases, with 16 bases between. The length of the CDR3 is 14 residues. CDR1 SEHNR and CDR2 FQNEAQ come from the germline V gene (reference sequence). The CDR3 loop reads CASSPLGSANEQYF. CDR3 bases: TGTGCCAGCAGCCCGTTGGGGAGCGCCAACGAGCAGTACTTC.